This is a list of T cell receptor beta chains from one sample in a study of identical twins. TCRdb reprocessed the 5' RACE reads with MiXCR, giving one entry per CDR3 protein. The sample lists hundreds of thousands of distinct CDR3 sequences; over 8.5% were seen once. These records were also assigned to another study, of yellow fever vaccine responses in identical twins.

The sequencing sample was made of CD8+ T cells sorted from blood. These receptors were taken from a woman younger than 30 in good health. Both conserved end residues are part of each CDR3. A D gene is named only where the DNA matches it firmly. Only part of the rows carry a size: once, few, many, or a class if the clone is expanded.

j_gene,v_gene,d_gene,abundance,CDR3aa,CDR3nt
TRBJ2-2,TRBV24-1,.,few,CATSDLAGELFF,TGTGCCACCAGTGATTTAGCCGGGGAGCTGTTTTTT
TRBJ2-5,TRBV28,.,.,CASSRVRGVRPQYF,TGTGCCAGCAGCCGCGTGAGGGGTGTAAGACCCCAGTACTTC
TRBJ2-7,TRBV11-2,.,.,CASSLIQGGISYEQYF,TGTGCCAGCAGCCTGATCCAAGGGGGAATCTCCTACGAGCAGTACTTC
TRBJ2-1,TRBV20-1,TRBD2,.,CSARPKLAGAYNEQFF,TGCAGTGCTAGACCCAAACTAGCGGGTGCCTACAATGAGCAGTTCTTC
TRBJ2-7,TRBV6-2/TRBV6-3,.,many,CASTPIPYEQYF,TGTGCCAGCACCCCAATCCCCTACGAGCAGTACTTC
TRBJ2-7,TRBV5-1,TRBD2,.,CASSFPGTSGRANNEQYF,TGCGCCAGCAGCTTCCCCGGGACTAGCGGGAGGGCCAACAACGAGCAGTACTTC
TRBJ2-5,TRBV25-1,.,few,CASSGEQGGRETQYF,TGTGCCAGCAGTGGAGAACAGGGTGGGCGAGAGACCCAGTACTTC
TRBJ2-2,TRBV12-3/TRBV12-4,.,.,CASSLKGDGTGELSF,TGTGCCAGCAGTTTAAAGGGGGACGGGACCGGGGAGCTGTCTTTT
TRBJ2-1,TRBV15,TRBD2,many,CATEGLAGANEQFF,TGTGCCACCGAGGGACTAGCGGGAGCAAATGAGCAGTTCTTC
TRBJ2-1,TRBV10-3,TRBD2,few,CAISEGLAGELSANEQFF,TGTGCCATCAGTGAGGGACTAGCGGGAGAGTTGAGCGCCAATGAGCAGTTCTTC
TRBJ2-3,TRBV5-1,.,few,CASSLVVSTDTQYF,TGCGCCAGCAGCTTGGTGGTTAGCACAGATACGCAGTATTTT
TRBJ2-7,TRBV12-3/TRBV12-4,.,many,CASKGLSYEQYF,TGTGCCAGCAAAGGACTATCCTACGAGCAGTACTTC
TRBJ1-1,TRBV19,.,many,CASSTDRAEAFF,TGTGCCAGTAGTACTGACCGGGCTGAAGCTTTCTTT
TRBJ2-7,TRBV14,.,many,CASSQGSGFKYEQYF,TGTGCCAGCAGCCAAGGTTCCGGTTTTAAATACGAGCAGTACTTC